The clone carrying this TCR beta chain was seen many times. As yet, its antigen is unknown. One entry per CDR3 protein, called by TCRdb with MiXCR from the PCR reads. Of 35,000 to 40,000 distinct CDR3 sequences detected, about 18% appear once; the ten largest clones hold approximately 1.1%. The data are from a study of molecular identifiers for immune sequencing clone quantification. Study-level results: Effector cells kept over 99% of their molecules in clones above 20 RNA copies, while naive cells kept under 1% there.

The CDR3 loop spans 16 amino acids. V lost 0 bases, J lost 1 base, and 12 bases lay in between. CDR1 and CDR2 from the germline V gene are MNHEY and SVGEGT. Sorting was used to obtain naive CD8 T cells (CD8+CD4-CCR7+CD45RA+). V is TRBV6-2 or TRBV6-3 and J is TRBJ2-5, with a tentative D call TRBD1 (6 bases). Sequenced material: naive CD8+ T cells from blood, with Jurkat cell RNA spiked in. Subset here: FACS-sorted CD8+CD4-CCR7+CD45RA+ naive T cells. The receptor was isolated from a human donor in good health. Some libraries in this study had Jurkat cell RNA spiked in. The CDR3 region is CASSYSRDTSQETQYF. Written as DNA, the CDR3 is TGTGCCAGCAGTTACTCCCGGGACACCTCCCAAGAGACCCAGTACTTC.